This is a list of T cell receptor beta chains from one sample in a study of a mutant IDH1 vaccine in newly diagnosed glioma. Produced via immunoSEQ multiplex PCR; TCRdb's table is partial and in-frame only. This table has under 150,000 clones, 90% appearing once. These TCRs are of unknown antigen specificity. Material: PBMCs, obtained from a glioma patient whose treatment included an IDH1 peptide vaccine. The receptors originated from a woman aged 45-65 years with glioma. Each CDR3 is given with its conserved first and last residue. A D gene is named only where the DNA matches it firmly. Rows give clone size only sometimes, using once, few, many, or a class for an expanded clone.

v_gene	j_gene	abundance	d_gene	len	CDR3aa	CDR3nt
TRBV19	TRBJ1-1	.	.	15	CASSGARGGGTEAFF	TGTGCCAGTAGTGGCGCCCGGGGGGGAGGCACTGAAGCTTTCTTT
TRBV6-6	TRBJ1-1	once	TRBD1	14	CASSHRQGVGEAFF	TGTGCCAGCAGTCACAGACAGGGGGTAGGTGAAGCTTTCTTT
TRBV25-1	TRBJ1-2	.	.	14	CASTPSGPPRGYTF	TGTGCCAGCACTCCATCGGGGCCCCCTCGAGGCTACACCTTC
TRBV5-1	TRBJ2-2	once	.	16	CASSLQQGPVIGGLFF	TGCGCCAGCAGCTTGCAACAGGGTCCCGTGATCGGGGGGCTGTTTTTT
TRBV28	TRBJ1-5	.	TRBD1	14	CASSYGTGHQPQHF	TGTGCCAGCAGTTACGGGACAGGCCATCAGCCCCAGCATTTT
TRBV6-5	TRBJ1-2	.	TRBD1	14	CASSSTGGAYGYTF	TGTGCCAGCAGCTCTACAGGGGGCGCTTATGGCTACACCTTC
TRBV25-1	TRBJ1-1	.	TRBD1	15	CASSENTGAATEAFF	TGTGCCAGCAGTGAAAATACAGGGGCGGCCACTGAAGCTTTCTTT
TRBV9	TRBJ2-3	.	.	15	CASSLLGRVTDTQYF	TGTGCCAGCAGCCTTCTCGGCAGGGTGACAGATACGCAGTATTTT
TRBV5-6	TRBJ2-1	.	.	12	CASSFSVNEQFF	TGTGCCAGCAGCTTTTCAGTAAATGAGCAGTTCTTC
TRBV2	TRBJ1-5	.	TRBD1	15	CASSRQGAGNQPQHF	TGTGCCAGCAGCCGACAGGGCGCGGGCAATCAGCCCCAGCATTTT
TRBV19	TRBJ2-1	.	.	14	CASSIGSAYNEQFF	TGTGCCAGTAGTATAGGGAGCGCCTACAATGAGCAGTTCTTC
TRBV9	TRBJ1-1	.	.	13	CASSVGGFTEAFF	TGTGCCAGCAGCGTAGGGGGGTTCACTGAAGCTTTCTTT
TRBV5-1	TRBJ1-1	few	.	13	CASSPRGNTEAFF	TGCGCCAGCAGCCCACGGGGGAACACTGAAGCTTTCTTT
TRBV6-6	TRBJ1-2	.	TRBD1	15	CASSAGTGGIYGYTF	TGTGCCAGCAGTGCCGGGACAGGGGGGATCTATGGCTACACCTTC
TRBV6-5	TRBJ2-2	.	.	13	CASTTYGTGELFF	TGTGCCAGCACAACCTACGGAACCGGGGAGCTGTTTTTT
TRBV19	TRBJ2-5	.	.	16	CASSIFPATYQETQYF	TGTGCCAGTAGTATTTTTCCAGCCACGTACCAAGAGACCCAGTACTTC
TRBV4-1	TRBJ2-7	.	TRBD2	16	CASSPGPGTSDNEQYF	TGCGCCAGCAGCCCCGGCCCCGGGACTAGTGACAACGAGCAGTACTTC
TRBV27	TRBJ2-3	.	.	14	CASRWGFSTDTQYF	TGTGCCAGCAGATGGGGGTTTAGCACAGATACGCAGTATTTT
TRBV5-6	TRBJ1-1	.	TRBD1	14	CASSYRGENTEAFF	TGTGCCAGCAGTTACAGGGGGGAAAACACTGAAGCTTTCTTT
TRBV5-4	TRBJ1-6	.	TRBD1	16	CASSTPTGGGNSPLHF	TGTGCCAGCAGCACCCCGACAGGGGGTGGTAATTCACCCCTCCACTTT
TRBV27	TRBJ2-1	.	.	14	CASSWGLETNEQFF	TGTGCCAGCAGTTGGGGACTCGAAACCAATGAGCAGTTCTTC
TRBV27	TRBJ2-5	.	TRBD2	13	CASSMRGGETQYF	TGTGCCAGCAGTATGCGGGGGGGGGAGACCCAGTACTTC
TRBV6-1	TRBJ1-2	.	TRBD1	14	CASRGQGPTYGYTF	TGTGCCAGCAGGGGACAGGGCCCTACCTATGGCTACACCTTC
TRBV18	TRBJ2-7	.	TRBD2	14	CASSPGTSSYEQYF	TGTGCCAGCTCCCCCGGGACTAGCTCCTACGAGCAGTACTTC
TRBV10-1	TRBJ2-1	.	TRBD2	15	CASSEGQRGYNEQFF	TGCGCCAGCAGTGAGGGCCAGCGGGGGTACAATGAGCAGTTCTTC
TRBV19	TRBJ1-6	once	TRBD1	15	CASSFRQGYNSPLHF	TGTGCCAGTAGTTTTCGACAGGGCTATAATTCACCCCTCCACTTT
TRBV5-5	TRBJ2-2	.	.	18	CASSSPPTTGSLTGELFF	TGTGCCAGCAGCTCGCCGCCGACGACTGGGAGCCTGACCGGGGAGCTGTTTTTT
TRBV7-8	TRBJ2-2	few	TRBD2	19	CASSPWGTSGRRRGGELFF	TGTGCCAGCAGTCCTTGGGGGACTAGCGGGAGGAGGAGAGGCGGGGAGCTGTTTTTT